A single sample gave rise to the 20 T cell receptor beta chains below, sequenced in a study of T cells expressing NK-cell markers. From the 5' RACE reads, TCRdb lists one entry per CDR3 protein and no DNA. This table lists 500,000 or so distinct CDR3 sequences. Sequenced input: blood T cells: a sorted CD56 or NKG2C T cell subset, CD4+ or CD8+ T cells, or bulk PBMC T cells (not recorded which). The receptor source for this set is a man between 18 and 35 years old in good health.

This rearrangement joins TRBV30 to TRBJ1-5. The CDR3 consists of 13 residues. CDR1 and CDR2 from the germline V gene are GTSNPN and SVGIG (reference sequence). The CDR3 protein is CAWSARSEQPQHF.

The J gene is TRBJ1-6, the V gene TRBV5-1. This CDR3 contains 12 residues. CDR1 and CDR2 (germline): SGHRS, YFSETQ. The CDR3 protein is CASSKSDSPLHF.

The CDR3 reads CASSWPGQGLAYEQYF. The gene calls are TRBV5-5 and TRBJ2-7; without DNA, the TCRdb call of TRBD1 cannot be checked. Germline lookup yields CDR1 SGHKS and CDR2 YYEKEE (reference sequence). The CDR3 is 16 amino acids.

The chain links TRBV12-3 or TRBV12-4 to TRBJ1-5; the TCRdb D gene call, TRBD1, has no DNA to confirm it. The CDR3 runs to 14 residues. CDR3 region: CASRHGQEALPQHF.

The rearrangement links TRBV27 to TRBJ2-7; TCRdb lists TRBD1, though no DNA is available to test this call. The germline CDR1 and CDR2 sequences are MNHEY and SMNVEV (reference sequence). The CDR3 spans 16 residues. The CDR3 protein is CASSLSPDFSSYEQYF.

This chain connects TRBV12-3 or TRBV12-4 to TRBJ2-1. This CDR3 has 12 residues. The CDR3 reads CASWSVYNEQFF.

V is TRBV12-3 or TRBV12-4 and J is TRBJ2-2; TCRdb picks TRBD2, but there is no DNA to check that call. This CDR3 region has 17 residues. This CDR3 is CASSQPGLAGGTGELFF.

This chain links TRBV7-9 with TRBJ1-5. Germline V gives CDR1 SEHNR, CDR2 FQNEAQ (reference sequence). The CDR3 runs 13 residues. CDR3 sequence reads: CASSILGNQPQHF.

The CDR3: CASSFSSGRANAEQFF. The chain joins TRBV5-1 to TRBJ2-1; TCRdb proposes TRBD2, but this gene call is untestable without DNA. The CDR3 has 16 amino acids. Germline V gene lookup returns CDR1 SGHRS and CDR2 YFSETQ.

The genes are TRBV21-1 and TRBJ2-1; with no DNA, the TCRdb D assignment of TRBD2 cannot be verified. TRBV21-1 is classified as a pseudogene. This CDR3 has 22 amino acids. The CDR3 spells CASSSLDRAGTSGRTVYNEQFF.

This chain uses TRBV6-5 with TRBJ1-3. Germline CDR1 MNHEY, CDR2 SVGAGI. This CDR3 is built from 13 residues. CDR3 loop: CASSYRGGNTIYF.

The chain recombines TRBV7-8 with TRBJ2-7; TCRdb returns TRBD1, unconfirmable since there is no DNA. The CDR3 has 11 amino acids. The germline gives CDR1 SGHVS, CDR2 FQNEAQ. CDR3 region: CASSEPGEQYF.

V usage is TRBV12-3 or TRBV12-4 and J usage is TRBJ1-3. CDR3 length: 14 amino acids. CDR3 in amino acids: CAIEPSPTGNTIYF.

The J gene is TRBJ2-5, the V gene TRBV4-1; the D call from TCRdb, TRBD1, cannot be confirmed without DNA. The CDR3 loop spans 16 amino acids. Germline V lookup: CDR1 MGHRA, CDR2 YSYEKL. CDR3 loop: CASSQGPGQGIETQYF.

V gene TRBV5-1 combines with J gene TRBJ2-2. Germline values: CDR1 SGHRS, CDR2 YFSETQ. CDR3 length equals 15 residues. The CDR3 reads CASSLGITNTGELFF.

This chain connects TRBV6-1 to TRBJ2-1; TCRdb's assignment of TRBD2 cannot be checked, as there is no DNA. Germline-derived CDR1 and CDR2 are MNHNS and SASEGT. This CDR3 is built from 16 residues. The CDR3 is CASREYSGNSYNEQFF.

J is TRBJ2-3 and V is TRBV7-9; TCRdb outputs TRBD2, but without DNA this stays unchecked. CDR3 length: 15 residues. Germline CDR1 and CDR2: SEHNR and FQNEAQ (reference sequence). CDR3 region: CASSPIAGLTDTQYF.

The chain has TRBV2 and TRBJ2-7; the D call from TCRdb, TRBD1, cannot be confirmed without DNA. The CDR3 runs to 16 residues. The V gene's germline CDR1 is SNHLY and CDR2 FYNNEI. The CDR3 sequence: CASSASDRISSYEQYF.

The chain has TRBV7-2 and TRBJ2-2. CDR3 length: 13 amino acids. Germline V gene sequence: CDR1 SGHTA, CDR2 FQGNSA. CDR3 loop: CASSPVDTGELFF.

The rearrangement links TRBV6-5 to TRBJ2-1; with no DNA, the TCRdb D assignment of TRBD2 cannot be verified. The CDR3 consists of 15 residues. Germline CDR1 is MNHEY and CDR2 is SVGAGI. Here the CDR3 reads CASSYAVLTYNEQFF.